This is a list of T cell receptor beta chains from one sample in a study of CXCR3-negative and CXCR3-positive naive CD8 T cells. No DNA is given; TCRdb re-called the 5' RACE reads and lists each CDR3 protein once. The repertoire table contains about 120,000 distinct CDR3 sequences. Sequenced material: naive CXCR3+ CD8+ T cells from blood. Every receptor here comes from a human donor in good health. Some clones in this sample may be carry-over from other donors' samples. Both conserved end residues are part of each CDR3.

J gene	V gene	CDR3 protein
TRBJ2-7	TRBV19	CASSPTAQSYEQYF
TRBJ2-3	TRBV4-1	CASSQVVGESTDTQYF
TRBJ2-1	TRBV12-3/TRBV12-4	CASSFGINEQFF
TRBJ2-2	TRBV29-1	CSVWTSGSTGELFF
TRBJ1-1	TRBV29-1	CSVAGGTGTEAFF
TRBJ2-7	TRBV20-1	CSAAAPQIKYF
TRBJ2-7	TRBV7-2	CASSLFAGAAYEQYF
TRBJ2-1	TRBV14	CASSLLWGSGNEQFF
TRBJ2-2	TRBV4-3	CASSQEAYGGLGTGELFF
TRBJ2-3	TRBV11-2	CASSFGPTKYTDTQYF
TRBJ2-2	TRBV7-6	CASSPFTSGGNTGELFF
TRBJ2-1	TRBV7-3	CASSFHQYGSYNEQFF
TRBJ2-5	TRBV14	CASSRRGLYQETQYF
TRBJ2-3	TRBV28	CASTRGGNTDTQYF
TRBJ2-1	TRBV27	CASGIGYSYNEQFF
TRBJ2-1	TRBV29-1	CSVVRVTYNEQFF
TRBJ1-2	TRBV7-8	CASSPTGNYGYTF
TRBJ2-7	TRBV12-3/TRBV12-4	CASTLDNNFYEQYF